This entry lists 15 T cell receptor beta chains sequenced from one sample in a study of T cell responses to AZD1222 COVID-19 vaccine. The assay was immunoSEQ multiplex PCR, and TCRdb's table has in-frame clones only and misses some. The data contain 95,000 to 130,000 clones, about 90% of them seen just once; the ten biggest clones take up more than 1.5%. The sequencing used peripheral blood, collected 28 days after the second AZD1222 dose. The receptors shown here come from an adult who received the AZD1222 COVID-19 vaccine.

The chain joins TRBV5-1 to TRBJ2-5, with D perhaps TRBD1 (6 bases). This CDR3 is 15 amino acids long. The V and J ends lost 7 bases and 4 bases respectively, with 20 bases between them. The V gene's germline CDR1 is SGHRS and CDR2 YFSETQ. Here the CDR3 reads CASGPWALGAETQYF. The CDR3 DNA is TGCGCCAGCGGACCCTGGGCCTTGGGGGCAGAGACCCAGTACTTC.

V gene TRBV5-6 combines with J gene TRBJ2-7; D perhaps matches TRBD1 (5 bases). Between the trimmed V and J ends, which lost 0 bases and 2 bases, there was a span of 9 bases. CDR1 is SGHDT and CDR2 is YYEEEE in the germline V gene. The CDR3 contains 14 residues. Written as DNA, the CDR3 is TGTGCCAGCAGCTTGGGTCAAGGGGCCTACGAGCAGTACTTC. This gives the protein CASSLGQGAYEQYF.

The chain recombines TRBV27 with TRBJ2-2; D unresolved. Between the trimmed V and J ends, which lost 2 bases and 0 bases, there was a span of 7 bases. The CDR3 is made up of 15 amino acids. Per the germline V gene, CDR1 is MNHEY and CDR2 is SMNVEV (reference sequence). The CDR3 DNA follows: TGTGCCAGCAGTTTACAGCGTACGAACACCGGGGAGCTGTTTTTT. Its protein is CASSLQRTNTGELFF.

The CDR3 DNA is TGTGCCAGCAGCTTGGCTTACAGGGGCGGCTATAGTAGCAATCAGCCCCAGCATTTT. Translated: CASSLAYRGGYSSNQPQHF. The genes are TRBV5-8 and TRBJ1-5; TRBD1 matches 7 bases. The junction had 12 bases not matched to a gene; V was cut back by 0 bases and J by 0 bases. The CDR3 is 19 amino acids. In germline, CDR1 is SGHTS, CDR2 YDEGEE.

V usage is TRBV11-3 and J usage is TRBJ2-1; D may match TRBD1 or TRBD2 (6 bases each). In germline, CDR1 is SGHNT, CDR2 YENEEA. V was trimmed by 2 bases and J by 8 bases, leaving 13 bases between them. CDR3 length: 14 amino acids. The CDR3 here is CASSLFGGLDEQFF. DNA of the CDR3: TGTGCCAGCAGCTTATTCGGGGGCCTAGATGAGCAGTTCTTC.

V usage is TRBV18 and J usage is TRBJ1-5, with 7 nucleotides matching TRBD1. CDR1 is KGHSH, CDR2 LQKENI, per germline. Losses at the gene ends were 1 base for V and 5 bases for J; bases not matched to a gene: 2. The CDR3 has 14 amino acids. Here the CDR3 DNA reads TGTGCCAGCTCACCACAGGGGGCCGATCAGCCCCAGCATTTT. Protein product: CASSPQGADQPQHF.

The V and J genes are TRBV5-4 and TRBJ2-7; a possible D gene is TRBD2 (5 bases). Germline V lookup: CDR1 SGHNT, CDR2 YYREEE (reference sequence). CDR3 size: 16 residues. V lost 3 bases and J 2 bases, leaving 18 bases between the germline ends. This chain's CDR3 is CASSSGLLPGAYEQYF. As DNA, the CDR3 is TGTGCCAGCAGCTCTGGCCTCCTTCCCGGGGCCTACGAGCAGTACTTC.

This chain joins TRBV5-1 and TRBJ1-1; D not resolved. Between the trimmed V and J ends, which lost 2 bases and 1 base, there was a span of 6 bases. Germline CDR1 is SGHRS and CDR2 is YFSETQ. The CDR3 has 13 amino acids. The CDR3 DNA is TGCGCCAGCAGCTTTATCGGGAACACTGAAGCTTTCTTT. Residues: CASSFIGNTEAFF.

This chain uses TRBV28 with TRBJ2-7; 7 positions agree with TRBD1. Germline CDR1 and CDR2: MDHEN and SYDVKM. The J segment lost 2 bases and the V segment lost 7 bases, leaving 5 bases of the junction unmatched. The CDR3 consists of 13 residues. CDR3 amino acids: CASMTGSPYEQYF. The CDR3 nucleotides are TGTGCCAGCATGACAGGGTCCCCCTACGAGCAGTACTTC.

V is TRBV9 and J is TRBJ2-3; D not certain. The CDR3 totals 13 residues. The V gene lost 0 bases and the J gene lost 3 bases, with 5 bases spanning the gap. Germline-derived CDR1 and CDR2 are SGDLS and YYNGEE. CDR3 DNA sequence: TGTGCCAGCAGCGTAGTCGAGACAGATACGCAGTATTTT. Translation: CASSVVETDTQYF.

This clone was seen just once. This chain uses TRBV10-1 with TRBJ2-1; a weak D match, TRBD2 (5 bases). This CDR3 has 19 residues. Deletions cut 2 bases from V and 7 bases from J, with 27 bases between. Germline CDR1 WNHNN, CDR2 SYGVQD (reference sequence). CDR3 coding DNA: TGCGCCAGCAGTGAGAACACGGCAGGCGGGCTTAATCCGCGGAATGAGCAGTTCTTC. It specifies CASSENTAGGLNPRNEQFF.

The chain carries TRBV2 and TRBJ1-2; no reliable D call. Germline V gives CDR1 SNHLY, CDR2 FYNNEI. The CDR3 loop spans 16 amino acids. Trimming shortened V by 5 bases and J by 1 base, and 17 bases separated the two germline ends. The CDR3 DNA reads as TGTGCCAGCAGTTCACCCGGGCGGGGAGATAACTATGGCTACACCTTC. Translated, it gives CASSSPGRGDNYGYTF.

The V call is TRBV7-2, the J call TRBJ2-7, with 8 bases that match TRBD2. This CDR3 contains 15 residues. Trimming at V came to 1 base and at J to 5 bases, leaving 7 bases not matched to a gene. Germline CDR1 reads SGHTA; CDR2 reads FQGNSA. The CDR3 DNA sequence: TGTGCCAGCAGCTTAGGAATTAGCGGGACCAACGAGCAGTACTTC. Its translation is CASSLGISGTNEQYF. Together with reference TRBV7-2 and TRBJ2-7, the CDR3 gives the full variable domain: GAGVSQSPSNKVTEKGKDVELRCDPISGHTALYWYRQSLGQGLEFLIYFQGNSAPDKSGLPSDRFSAERTGGSVSTLTIQRTQQEDSAVYLCASSLGISGTNEQYFGPGTRLTVT.

This chain links TRBV6-2 or TRBV6-3 with TRBJ1-5; D gene ambiguous. Trimming removed 6 bases at V and 6 bases at J, with 12 bases between. This CDR3 has 13 amino acids. Germline V gene lookup returns CDR1 MNHEY and CDR2 SVGEGT. CDR3 in amino acids: CASSDGPRQPQHF. The CDR3 DNA is TGTGCCAGCAGCGACGGCCCACGTCAGCCCCAGCATTTT.

The chain carries TRBV30 and TRBJ1-5; no definite D call. The CDR3 length is 16 residues. The V gene's germline CDR1 is GTSNPN and CDR2 SVGIG (reference sequence). V lost 0 bases to trimming and J lost 4 bases, with 16 bases between them. The CDR3 DNA reads as TGTGCCTGGAGTGTAATAGGTAGCAGGTCTAATCAGCCCCAGCATTTT. It yields the protein CAWSVIGSRSNQPQHF.